This section outlines one T cell receptor beta chain sequence together with its context. Its specificity is unknown. Through a sample-barcoded 5' primer and a J-beta primer mix, a second PCR was run for 7 to 11 cycles. Each cDNA molecule was tagged by a template-switch adaptor that had 12 random nucleotides. TCRdb ran MiXCR on the 5' RACE reads and lists one entry per CDR3 protein. The table lists roughly 680,000 distinct CDR3 sequences, roughly half of them singletons. This sample stems from a study of blood T cells in healthy people across ages. Study-wide results and caveats: PBMCs left unsorted prevented a conclusive naive versus antigen-experienced comparison. CMV status of donors was not determined, possibly confounding expanded clonotype changes. TCR beta diversity, measured per million T cells, fell in a roughly linear way with age.

The TCR comes from a woman older than 75 in good health. The sample comprised blood.

The CDR3 loop reads CASSLAGQGEHGYTF. Written as DNA, the CDR3 is TGCGCCAGCAGCTTGGCAGGACAGGGGGAACATGGCTACACCTTC. The chain employs TRBV5-1 and TRBJ1-2; TRBD1 agrees at 10 bases. With V trimmed by 0 bases and J by 6 bases, 5 bases remained unmatched. Germline V gives CDR1 SGHRS, CDR2 YFSETQ. The CDR3 covers 15 residues.